The T cell receptor (beta chain) under discussion was sequenced for a study of cytomegalovirus exposure and HLA in healthy donors. The overall study: Unique TCRs numbering roughly 85 million, obtained from HLA-typed donors, made up an early data release. Study-level results: HLA restriction was apparent for most CMV-associated TCR beta chains in a later analysis.

The PCR had 60 Vbeta and 13 Jbeta primers. Original processing notes: The count from a later analysis was some 76 million unique TCR beta chains, some 12 million of them shared. Method: immunoSEQ multiplex PCR; TCRdb's copy keeps in-frame clones and lacks some. V and J calls and clone size are as listed in that table; D and trimming were resolved from the DNA. This sample has under 300,000 clones; around nine tenths occur once, and the top ten carry about 1.8%. Comment on this clone: Its antigen is still unknown.

V was clipped by 0 bases and J by 0 bases, with 7 bases between them. The CDR3 is 15 amino acids. From germline, CDR1 is LNHNV and CDR2 YYDKDF (reference sequence). The clonotype comes from a girl aged 2 to 9 in good health and CMV-seronegative. Sequenced sample: PBMCs. The chain is built from TRBV15 and TRBJ2-3; no clear D gene. The CDR3 loop is CATSRDAASTDTQYF. In DNA form, the CDR3 reads TGTGCCACCAGCAGAGATGCGGCAAGCACAGATACGCAGTATTTT.